The rows below give T cell receptor beta chains drawn from one sample of a study of T cell responses to AZD1222 COVID-19 vaccine. Assay used: immunoSEQ multiplex PCR; TCRdb lists only in-frame clones, some missing. The sample lists approximately 120,000 clones, about 91% occurring once. The specimen was peripheral blood, collected on day 0 of AZD1222 vaccination. The receptors derive from an adult in good health. CDR3s include the opening cysteine and the closing phenylalanine or tryptophan. A D gene is named only where the DNA matches it firmly. Clone size is shown for a subset of rows, as once, few, many or a class of expanded clone.

V gene	J gene	D gene	clone size	CDR3 DNA	CDR3 protein
TRBV19	TRBJ2-1	-	once	TGTGCCAGTAGTATAGCGGGGCTAGCGGAGCAGTTCTTC	CASSIAGLAEQFF
TRBV4-1	TRBJ1-1	-	once	TGCGCCAGCAGCCATCAACCGTTGACAGAGATGAACACTGAAGCTTTCTTT	CASSHQPLTEMNTEAFF
TRBV5-6	TRBJ1-6	-	-	TGTGCCAGCAGCTTGGCCCCCAGGGGTTCTTCACCCCTCCACTTT	CASSLAPRGSSPLHF
TRBV18	TRBJ2-1	TRBD1	-	TGTGCCAGCTCACGAGGACAGGGGAAGGCCAATGAGCAGTTCTTC	CASSRGQGKANEQFF
TRBV6-5	TRBJ1-5	-	once	TGTGCCAGCTCCGGAGCGCGTGGTCAGCCCCAGCATTTT	CASSGARGQPQHF
TRBV9	TRBJ1-5	TRBD1	-	TGTGCCAGCAGCGTGGGACAGCCTAATCAGCCCCAGCATTTT	CASSVGQPNQPQHF
TRBV4-3	TRBJ1-1	TRBD1	-	TGCGCCAGCAGCTCCCGGGACAGGGGGAACACTGAAGCTTTCTTT	CASSSRDRGNTEAFF
TRBV30	TRBJ1-2	-	once	TGTGCCTGGAGTGACGGGACTCCCGGAGGGGACTATGGCTACACCTTC	CAWSDGTPGGDYGYTF
TRBV10-3	TRBJ2-7	TRBD1	few	TGTGCCATCAGTGGCTCCGGGACAGGGGACCTTGGGTACGAGCAGTACTTC	CAISGSGTGDLGYEQYF
TRBV7-9	TRBJ1-5	-	-	TGTGCCAGCAGCTTAGCTACGCTGGACAGCCCCAATCAGCCCCAGCATTTT	CASSLATLDSPNQPQHF
TRBV2	TRBJ1-2	-	-	TGTGCCAGCAGTGACGGGGTCGTTAACTATGGCTACACCTTC	CASSDGVVNYGYTF
TRBV12-3/TRBV12-4	TRBJ1-1	-	-	TGTGCCAGCAGTTTGACAGCAAACACTGAAGCTTTCTTT	CASSLTANTEAFF
TRBV19	TRBJ1-2	TRBD1	once	TGTGCCAGTAGTAGGGGACAGGGGGCTGACAATGGCTACACCTTC	CASSRGQGADNGYTF
TRBV6-2/TRBV6-3	TRBJ2-2	-	-	TGTGCCAGCAGTTACTCGATCTCTGACGCCTGGACCGGGGAGCTGTTTTTT	CASSYSISDAWTGELFF
TRBV5-1	TRBJ1-1	-	-	TGCGCCAGCAGCTTGGACGGACTCGACACTGAAGCTTTCTTT	CASSLDGLDTEAFF
TRBV6-5	TRBJ1-5	TRBD1	-	TGTGCCAGCAGTCCCCGGGACAGGGGGAATCAGCCCCAGCATTTT	CASSPRDRGNQPQHF
TRBV18	TRBJ1-1	-	-	TGTGCCAGCTCTAGAAACCCAGGGCGGGACACTGAAGCTTTCTTT	CASSRNPGRDTEAFF
TRBV3-1/TRBV3-2	TRBJ1-1	TRBD1	-	TGTGCCAGCAGCCAAGGACAGGGGGACACTGAAGCTTTCTTT	CASSQGQGDTEAFF
TRBV7-8	TRBJ2-7	-	-	TGTGCCAGCAGCTTAGCCCTTGTCGGGAGCTCCTACGAGCAGTACTTC	CASSLALVGSSYEQYF
TRBV6-2/TRBV6-3	TRBJ2-6	-	-	TGTGCCAGCAGTTACTCTGGGGCCAACGTCCTGACTTTC	CASSYSGANVLTF
TRBV2	TRBJ2-5	-	-	TGTGCCACGTCTAGGGTGGGGGAGACCCAGTACTTC	CATSRVGETQYF
TRBV29-1	TRBJ1-3	-	once	TGCAGCGTGAACTCTGGAAACACCATATATTTT	CSVNSGNTIYF
TRBV7-9	TRBJ2-7	TRBD2	-	TGTGCCAGCAGCCCCCTCGGGAGAGCGGGGTTGTTTCAGTACTTC	CASSPLGRAGLFQYF
TRBV10-3	TRBJ1-5	TRBD1	-	TGTGCCACCCAGGGAGCAGGGGGGGATCAGCCCCAGCATTTT	CATQGAGGDQPQHF
TRBV19	TRBJ1-2	-	-	TGTGCCAGTAGTATACAGGGGCTCGTCTATGGCTACACCTTC	CASSIQGLVYGYTF
TRBV7-9	TRBJ1-1	TRBD1	-	TGTGCCAGCAGCACAGGGGACAGGGGGGACACTGAAGCTTTCTTT	CASSTGDRGDTEAFF
TRBV27	TRBJ1-6	-	few	TGTGCCAGCAGTCCCCAGGTCGGAGTACCCCTCCACTTT	CASSPQVGVPLHF
TRBV5-8	TRBJ1-2	-	once	TGTGCCAGCAGCCCCGCCTCAATTGGCTACACCTTC	CASSPASIGYTF
TRBV6-2/TRBV6-3	TRBJ1-1	-	once	TGTGCCAGCAGTTACTCGGTATCGCGAGGAGCTTTCTTT	CASSYSVSRGAFF
TRBV7-3	TRBJ1-4	TRBD1	-	TGTGCCAGCAGCGCACCGGGACAGGGGAAAAAACTGTTTTTT	CASSAPGQGKKLFF